Included here is one TCR beta chain sequence, with context. Time point described: pretreatment peripheral blood. Here immunoSEQ multiplex PCR was the method, and the copy in TCRdb shows in-frame clones only, minus some. This repertoire shows around 100,000 clones, around 87% found once; its top ten account for 1.5% to 2%. The CDR3 contains 15 residues. Germline CDR1 is SGHRS and CDR2 is YFSETQ. V was clipped by 0 bases and J by 6 bases, with 12 bases between them. This entry comes from a study of PD-L1 blockade in urothelial cancer. Study overall: Of some 30 patients, twenty-five were males with bladder-origin urothelial cancer. Treatment start was followed by blood analysis at 3 weeks (second dose) and again at 6 weeks. There were a median of approximately 140,000 T cells in blood samples.

The clonotype was recovered from a man aged 60 to 69 with urothelial cancer. The specimen comprised PBMCs, sampled around atezolizumab (anti-PD-L1) treatment. The chain recombines TRBV5-1 with TRBJ2-2, with a possible D match to TRBD2 (7 bases). The CDR3 DNA follows: TGCGCCAGCAGCTTGGTCAGGGGAGGGGCCGGGGAGCTGTTTTTT. Protein: CASSLVRGGAGELFF.